Below, 14 T cell receptor beta chains from the same sample are listed, as sequenced in a study of CD8+ T cells in alopecia areata. Isolated RNA was reverse transcribed into cDNA used as the sequencing template. Clones were read by immunoSEQ multiplex PCR, and TCRdb kept only the in-frame ones, dropping some. Among a few hundred thousand clones listed, 35% to 40% were seen once. Treatment defined: oral pan-JAK inhibitor, 5-10 mg twice daily. This material consisted of CD4+ T cells sorted from blood, taken around week 34, from a patient treated with tofacitinib. These receptor sequences come from a human donor with alopecia areata.

The chain combines TRBV27 with TRBJ1-2, with a tentative D call TRBD1 (5 bases). Germline CDR1 is MNHEY and CDR2 is SMNVEV (reference sequence). Trimming shortened V by 5 bases and J by 8 bases, and 15 bases separated the two germline ends. The CDR3 is 13 residues long. Written as DNA, the CDR3 is TGTGCCAGCAGTAAACAGGCAAGGGAGGGCTACACCTTC. Its protein product is CASSKQAREGYTF.

The V and J genes are TRBV7-8 and TRBJ1-5; 7 positions agree with TRBD1. With 2 bases clipped from V and 6 bases from J, the junction kept 10 bases outside the gene matches. Germline V gene lookup returns CDR1 SGHVS and CDR2 FQNEAQ. CDR3 length equals 16 residues. Here the CDR3 reads CASSLIGGQRSQPQHF. The CDR3 nucleotides read TGTGCCAGCAGCTTAATAGGGGGACAGCGCAGTCAGCCCCAGCATTTT.

This rearrangement joins TRBV27 to TRBJ2-1, with TRBD1 identical over 8 bases. CDR3 length equals 16 residues. Germline trimming cut 5 bases from V and 7 bases from J; bases unmatched to any gene: 13. Germline V gene data show CDR1 as MNHEY and CDR2 as SMNVEV (reference sequence). CDR3 sequence reads: CASSPRPGQGVNEQFF. The CDR3 DNA sequence: TGTGCCAGCAGTCCTCGCCCCGGACAGGGAGTAAATGAGCAGTTCTTC.

CDR3 nucleotide sequence: TGCGCCAGCAGCCAACTATTACAGGGGCGAAATCAGCCCCAGCATTTT. Protein: CASSQLLQGRNQPQHF. The chain couples TRBV4-1 to TRBJ1-5, with 7 bases aligning to TRBD1. J gave up 4 bases and V 2 bases, and 8 bases lay outside the gene matches. The CDR3 loop spans 16 amino acids. From germline, CDR1 is MGHRA and CDR2 YSYEKL.

On this clone: Other DNA sequences of this sample code for an identical CDR3. This chain connects TRBV18 to TRBJ2-7; a weak D match, TRBD2 (6 bases). The CDR3 covers 14 residues. Germline-derived CDR1 and CDR2 are KGHSH and LQKENI. The V end lost 3 bases, the J end lost 0 bases, and 9 bases lay between the germline ends. The CDR3 protein is CASSPGSSSYEQYF. In DNA, the CDR3 is TGTGCCAGCTCACCCGGGAGTAGCTCCTACGAGCAGTACTTC.

The rearrangement links TRBV15 to TRBJ2-3, with 11 bases aligning to TRBD2. V trimming: 3 bases; J trimming: 2 bases; junction bases outside the gene matches: 10. Germline V gives CDR1 LNHNV, CDR2 YYDKDF (reference sequence). The CDR3 covers 18 residues. The CDR3 sequence: CATSRAGTSGYATDTQYF. In DNA form, the CDR3 reads TGTGCCACCAGCAGGGCCGGGACTAGCGGATATGCCACAGATACGCAGTATTTT. The whole variable domain, filled in from reference TRBV15 and TRBJ2-3, reads DAMVIQNPRYQVTQFGKPVTLSCSQTLNHNVMYWYQQKSSQAPKLLFHYYDKDFNNEADTPDNFQSRRPNTSFCFLDIRSPGLGDTAMYLCATSRAGTSGYATDTQYFGPGTRLTVL.

The chain employs TRBV7-3 and TRBJ2-3, with TRBD2 as a possible D gene (6 bases). With 5 bases removed from V and 1 base from J, the gap between germline ends came to 16 bases. Looked up from germline, CDR1 is SGHTA and CDR2 is FQGTGA. The CDR3 contains 16 residues. CDR3 coding DNA: TGTGCCAGCAGCCGCGGGATGAGGGAGGGCACAGATACGCAGTATTTT. Protein sequence: CASSRGMREGTDTQYF. The variable domain in full, with the rest retrieved from reference TRBV7-3 and TRBJ2-3, is GAGVSQTPSNKVTEKGKYVELRCDPISGHTALYWYRQSLGQGPEFLIYFQGTGAADDSGLPNDRFFAVRPEGSVSTLKIQRTERGDSAVYLCASSRGMREGTDTQYFGPGTRLTVL.

V gene TRBV29-1 combines with J gene TRBJ2-1; 7 bases agree with TRBD1. The length of the CDR3 is 12 residues. Germline CDR1 and CDR2: SQVTM and ANQGSEA. V lost 3 bases, J lost 6 bases, and 2 bases stayed unmatched. In DNA, the CDR3 is TGCAGCGTTGAGGGACAGATCAATGAGCAGTTCTTC. Protein sequence: CSVEGQINEQFF.

This clone occurred a few times. V usage is TRBV7-9 and J usage is TRBJ2-3; D is possibly TRBD2 (7 bases). The CDR3 has 17 amino acids. V was pared by 5 bases and J by 0 bases, with 18 bases between. In germline, CDR1 is SEHNR, CDR2 FQNEAQ (reference sequence). This CDR3 is CASSPPGGGGSTDTQYF. The CDR3 DNA follows: TGTGCCAGCAGCCCCCCCGGGGGCGGGGGCAGCACAGATACGCAGTATTTT.

The chain couples TRBV7-8 to TRBJ2-7; no reliable D call. This CDR3 is 13 amino acids long. Trimming stripped 5 bases from V and 2 bases from J, with 10 bases between. Germline lookup yields CDR1 SGHVS and CDR2 FQNEAQ. CDR3 amino acids: CASSPGFTYEQYF. Here the CDR3 DNA reads TGTGCCAGCAGCCCCGGGTTTACCTACGAGCAGTACTTC.

The chain couples TRBV6-5 to TRBJ2-1; D ambiguous. The CDR3 length is 13 residues. V was shortened by 5 bases and J by 8 bases, with 13 bases between the two germline ends. Germline assignment: CDR1 MNHEY and CDR2 SVGAGI. CDR3 amino acids: CASSLRVADEQFF. The CDR3 region has the DNA TGTGCCAGCAGTCTCCGGGTTGCAGATGAGCAGTTCTTC.

J is TRBJ1-1 and V is TRBV7-9, with D perhaps TRBD1 (5 bases). Trimming took 3 bases from V and 4 from J, leaving 12 bases between them. Germline CDR1 is SEHNR and CDR2 is FQNEAQ (reference sequence). This CDR3 is 14 amino acids long. The CDR3 loop is CASSFMGEGTEAFF. CDR3 bases: TGTGCCAGCAGCTTTATGGGGGAGGGCACTGAAGCTTTCTTT.

In nucleotides, the CDR3 is TGCGCCAGCAGCCGGGGACTAGCGGGATTTGATGATACGCAGTATTTT. Encoded protein: CASSRGLAGFDDTQYF. The chain employs TRBV4-1 and TRBJ2-3; TRBD2 matches at 13 bases. V dropped 4 bases and J dropped 6; count of bases not matched to a gene: 7. CDR3 length: 16 residues. Per germline, CDR1 MGHRA and CDR2 YSYEKL.

The chain is built from TRBV6-5 and TRBJ2-7; 8 nucleotides match TRBD2. This CDR3 has 15 amino acids. Per germline, CDR1 MNHEY and CDR2 SVGAGI. V dropped 2 bases and J dropped 4; count of bases not matched to a gene: 7. As DNA, the CDR3 is TGTGCCAGCAGTTACCCTGGGACTAGTGTTTACGAGCAGTACTTC. Amino acids: CASSYPGTSVYEQYF.